This T cell receptor (beta chain) was retrieved from a study of read filtering for tumor transcriptome and immune sequencing. Study-wide background: By R-ISS, stages I, II and III held roughly 8, 16 and 7 patients. Notes on the study in general: This fraction held mixed bone marrow immune cells after CD138-negative sorting. RNA-seq captured clonotypes less deeply and reliably than IR-seq.

The library was built from around 0.4 ug RNA with molecular barcoded adaptors for alpha/delta and beta/gamma chains. Each CDR3 protein gets one entry after TCRdb re-called the reads with MiXCR. The sample contains 50,000 or so distinct CDR3 sequences, less than 20% of which appear only once. Unmatched junction bases numbered 11, after V lost 7 bases and J lost 0 bases. In germline, CDR1 is SQVTM, CDR2 ANQGSEA. The CDR3 runs to 16 residues. This clonotype was seen at least ten times. What it binds is not known. This sequence was found in a donor aged 40 or over with multiple myeloma. This chain connects TRBV29-1 to TRBJ1-1; the match to TRBD1 covers 10 bases. Sequenced: a population of CD138-negative cells sorted from bone marrow. This CDR3 is CSGWDRGITMNTEAFF. For the CDR3, the DNA is TGCAGCGGCTGGGACAGGGGAATTACAATGAACACTGAAGCTTTCTTT.